What follows are 7 T cell receptor beta chains derived from one specimen sequenced in a study of blood T cell repertoires in COVID-19. The repertoire was sequenced with immunoSEQ multiplex PCR; TCRdb's copy has only in-frame clones and lacks some. The sample has about 120,000 clones; approximately 90% are singletons. The sample taken for sequencing was peripheral blood. These receptors all come from a man aged 40-49 years with acute or convalescent COVID-19.

J is TRBJ1-1 and V is TRBV27; 9 nucleotides match TRBD1. CDR3 length equals 13 residues. J lost 9 bases, V lost 9 bases, and 11 bases had no gene match. Germline V gives CDR1 MNHEY, CDR2 SMNVEV (reference sequence). CDR3 in amino acids: CASSSGTGQKAFF. The CDR3 nucleotides are TGTGCCAGTTCTTCCGGGACAGGGCAGAAAGCTTTCTTT.

This chain joins TRBV5-6 and TRBJ2-7, with unresolved D. The germline V gene has CDR1 SGHDT and CDR2 YYEEEE. The CDR3 covers 15 residues. Trimming removed 4 bases from V and 6 bases from J, with 20 bases in between. The CDR3 DNA sequence: TGTGCCAGCAGCCCCGGAGTGCACAACAAAGTCGAGCAGTACTTC. It translates to CASSPGVHNKVEQYF.

A few counts support this clone. The chain is built from TRBV25-1 and TRBJ2-5, with D maybe TRBD2 (5 bases). The germline V gene encodes CDR1 MGHDK and CDR2 SYGVNS. The CDR3 totals 15 residues. Trimming cost V 4 bases and J 2 bases, with 14 bases left between them. The DNA for the CDR3 is TGTGCCAGCAGTGGAGGACTTTTAACTCAAGAGACCCAGTACTTC. Translation: CASSGGLLTQETQYF.

The genes are TRBV20-1 and TRBJ2-1; 12 bases line up with TRBD2. This CDR3 is 16 amino acids long. Germline V gene sequence: CDR1 DFQATT, CDR2 SNEGSKA (reference sequence). With V trimmed by 3 bases and J by 8 bases, 11 bases remained unmatched. Written as DNA, the CDR3 is TGCAGTGCTAGTTCCCTACTAGCGGGAGGTATCCATGAGCAGTTCTTC. Translation: CSASSLLAGGIHEQFF.

This chain uses TRBV6-1 with TRBJ2-1, with 9 nucleotides matching TRBD1. CDR1 MNHNS and CDR2 SASEGT come from the germline V gene. This CDR3 spans 16 amino acids. Trimming removed 0 bases from V and 7 bases from J; junction bases left unmatched: 7. The DNA for the CDR3 is TGTGCCAGCAGTGAAGCTCCCGGACAGGGGAGGAATGAGCAGTTCTTC. This gives the protein CASSEAPGQGRNEQFF.

This chain links TRBV7-2 with TRBJ1-2, with TRBD1 matching over 7 bases. Per the germline V gene, CDR1 is SGHTA and CDR2 is FQGNSA. After removal of 5 bases from V and 5 bases from J, the junction contained 5 bases not matched to a gene. The CDR3 is 13 amino acids. CDR3 coding DNA: TGTGCCAGCAGCCAGCAGACAGGGTATGGCTACACCTTC. Protein sequence: CASSQQTGYGYTF.

V is TRBV7-9 and J is TRBJ1-4, with 10 bases lining up with TRBD1. CDR3 length: 18 residues. Germline V gives CDR1 SEHNR, CDR2 FQNEAQ (reference sequence). Losses at the gene ends were 3 bases for V and 8 bases for J; bases not matched to a gene: 15. CDR3 amino acids: CASSFLPGQGIVGEKLFF. CDR3 nucleotide sequence: TGTGCCAGCAGCTTTTTGCCGGGACAGGGGATTGTAGGGGAAAAACTGTTTTTT.